This is a list of T cell receptor beta chains from one sample in a study of control samples from healthy donors and cancer patients. The method was immunoSEQ multiplex PCR; TCRdb's version includes in-frame clones alone and lacks a portion of them. The repertoire consists of tens of thousands of clones, with approximately 94% occurring once and the leading ten covering 2.8%. Sequenced input: blood. The receptors come from a woman in her twenties or thirties in good health. Both conserved end residues are part of each CDR3. D genes are given only for firm matches. For some rows the clone size is stated as once, few or many, or as a class when expanded; others skip it.

J gene	D gene	clone size	V gene	CDR3 protein	CDR3 DNA
TRBJ2-5	TRBD2	-	TRBV4-1	CASSHVNPSGRETQYF	TGCGCCAGCAGCCATGTGAATCCTAGCGGGCGCGAGACCCAGTACTTC
TRBJ1-2	-	-	TRBV13	CASSLWGARHYGYTF	TGTGCCAGCAGCTTATGGGGGGCTCGTCACTATGGCTACACCTTC
TRBJ1-2	-	-	TRBV15	CATSRDLLVGYGYTF	TGTGCCACCAGCAGAGATCTCCTCGTAGGCTATGGCTACACCTTC
TRBJ1-2	TRBD1	-	TRBV30	CAWRGDSHNYGYTF	TGTGCCTGGAGGGGGGACAGCCATAACTATGGCTACACCTTC
TRBJ1-1	TRBD1	-	TRBV5-1	CASSKQGDSWYLTEAFF	TGCGCCAGCAGCAAACAGGGGGACTCTTGGTATCTCACTGAAGCTTTCTTT
TRBJ1-2	TRBD1	-	TRBV25-1	CASSESPGQYQGYTF	TGTGCCAGCAGTGAATCTCCGGGACAGTATCAGGGCTACACCTTC
TRBJ1-2	TRBD1	-	TRBV13	CASSLAGQSGYTF	TGTGCCAGCAGCTTAGCGGGACAGAGTGGCTACACCTTC
TRBJ2-7	-	-	TRBV6-4	CASSQSPFPTIAEQYF	TGTGCCAGCAGTCAGAGCCCCTTTCCGACTATCGCCGAGCAGTACTTC
TRBJ1-4	-	-	TRBV7-8	CASSLLQGLDEKLFF	TGTGCCAGCAGCTTATTGCAGGGGTTAGATGAAAAACTGTTTTTT
TRBJ2-2	-	-	TRBV2	CASGDGHTNTGELFF	TGTGCCAGTGGCGACGGACACACGAACACCGGGGAGCTGTTTTTT
TRBJ2-7	TRBD2	-	TRBV2	CASSGLAGGSYEQYF	TGTGCCAGCAGTGGTTTAGCGGGGGGCTCCTACGAGCAGTACTTC
TRBJ1-4	-	-	TRBV19	CASSIRVQAATNEKLFF	TGTGCCAGTAGTATACGGGTGCAGGCAGCAACTAATGAAAAACTGTTTTTT
TRBJ2-1	-	once	TRBV5-4	CASSLGQLRIDEQFF	TGTGCCAGCAGCTTGGGTCAATTAAGGATAGATGAGCAGTTCTTC
TRBJ1-2	-	-	TRBV5-1	CASSLEYGGYTF	TGCGCCAGCAGCTTGGAATATGGGGGCTACACCTTC
TRBJ2-7	-	-	TRBV5-1	CASSLAGQAGYEQYF	TGCGCCAGCAGCTTGGCCGGGCAGGCTGGGTACGAGCAGTACTTC
TRBJ2-4	TRBD1	-	TRBV19	CASSMGQGAVDIQYF	TGTGCCAGTAGTATGGGACAGGGGGCCGTCGACATTCAGTACTTC
TRBJ2-3	TRBD2	-	TRBV3-1/TRBV3-2	CASSQLASGVADTQYF	TGTGCCAGCAGCCAATTGGCTAGCGGGGTCGCAGATACGCAGTATTTT
TRBJ1-3	-	-	TRBV29-1	CSVRQSSGNTIYF	TGCAGCGTAAGACAGAGCTCTGGAAACACCATATATTTT
TRBJ2-5	-	-	TRBV28	CASRRIQETQYF	TGTGCCAGCAGGAGGATCCAAGAGACCCAGTACTTC
TRBJ1-5	-	-	TRBV5-1	CASSLDISNQPQHF	TGCGCCAGCAGCTTGGACATCAGCAATCAGCCCCAGCATTTT
TRBJ2-1	-	-	TRBV5-1	CASSSLGAGMDEQFF	TGCGCCAGCAGCTCCCTCGGAGCAGGGATGGATGAGCAGTTCTTC
TRBJ2-6	-	-	TRBV15	CAVRPVGPGANVLTF	TGTGCCGTCCGACCCGTAGGCCCTGGGGCCAACGTCCTGACTTTC
TRBJ1-6	-	-	TRBV5-5	CASSLLSQLTNSPLHF	TGTGCCAGCAGCTTGTTGAGCCAACTAACAAATTCACCCCTCCACTTT
TRBJ2-5	-	-	TRBV5-1	CASRLEETQYF	TGCGCCAGCAGGTTAGAAGAGACCCAGTACTTC
TRBJ1-4	-	-	TRBV19	CASSRVPQANEKLFF	TGTGCCAGTAGTAGGGTTCCCCAGGCTAATGAAAAACTGTTTTTT
TRBJ1-5	-	-	TRBV7-9	CASSFELDSGQPQHF	TGTGCCAGCAGCTTTGAACTGGATTCCGGTCAGCCCCAGCATTTT
TRBJ2-7	-	-	TRBV5-4	CASSLDGTLEYEQYF	TGTGCCAGCAGCTTGGACGGAACCCTCGAGTACGAGCAGTACTTC
TRBJ2-7	TRBD1	-	TRBV5-4	CASSTGDRGPYEQYF	TGTGCCAGCAGCACGGGGGACAGGGGCCCCTACGAGCAGTACTTC
TRBJ1-1	-	-	TRBV2	CASSEDRRNTEAFF	TGTGCCAGCAGTGAAGACAGGAGGAACACTGAAGCTTTCTTT
TRBJ2-3	-	-	TRBV7-3	CASSSAGPTDTQYF	TGTGCCAGCAGCTCAGCAGGGCCCACAGATACGCAGTATTTT
TRBJ1-1	-	-	TRBV7-2	CASSLAGVEAFF	TGTGCCAGCAGCTTAGCCGGGGTTGAAGCTTTCTTT
TRBJ2-3	TRBD2	-	TRBV3-1/TRBV3-2	CASSQVWPSGGPTDTQYF	TGTGCCAGCAGCCAAGTGTGGCCTAGCGGGGGGCCCACAGATACGCAGTATTTT
TRBJ2-7	-	-	TRBV5-4	CASSPRTETYEQYF	TGTGCCAGCAGCCCTCGGACAGAAACCTACGAGCAGTACTTC
TRBJ2-1	-	-	TRBV2	CASSAKRIVYNEQFF	TGTGCCAGCAGTGCAAAGCGAATAGTCTACAATGAGCAGTTCTTC
TRBJ2-5	-	once	TRBV27	CASSWGPAGETQYF	TGTGCCAGCAGTTGGGGCCCCGCCGGAGAGACCCAGTACTTC
TRBJ1-5	-	-	TRBV19	CASSSRGGSQSNQPQHF	TGTGCCAGTAGTTCCCGGGGGGGATCCCAAAGCAATCAGCCCCAGCATTTT
TRBJ2-1	TRBD1	-	TRBV9	CASSVGGTGGQQFF	TGTGCCAGCAGCGTAGGAGGGACAGGGGGTCAGCAGTTCTTC
TRBJ1-1	-	-	TRBV5-1	CASSFGRWENTEAFF	TGCGCCAGCAGCTTCGGGAGATGGGAGAACACTGAAGCTTTCTTT
TRBJ1-5	-	-	TRBV27	CASSLEGREGQPQHF	TGTGCCAGCAGTTTAGAAGGCAGGGAAGGTCAGCCCCAGCATTTT
TRBJ1-3	-	-	TRBV4-1	CASSQEIYSGNTIYF	TGCGCCAGCAGCCAAGAAATCTACTCTGGAAACACCATATATTTT
TRBJ1-2	-	-	TRBV6-5	CASSNPNYGYTF	TGTGCCAGCAGTAACCCTAACTATGGCTACACCTTC
TRBJ2-2	-	few	TRBV3-1/TRBV3-2	CASSPSNTGELFF	TGTGCCAGCAGCCCGTCGAACACCGGGGAGCTGTTTTTT
TRBJ2-7	-	-	TRBV7-9	CASSLSSYEQYF	TGTGCCAGCAGCTTAAGCTCCTACGAGCAGTACTTC
TRBJ2-7	-	-	TRBV27	CASSDRDRLYEQYF	TGTGCCAGCAGTGACCGGGATAGACTTTACGAGCAGTACTTC
TRBJ1-2	-	-	TRBV4-1	CASSQTGLVLYTF	TGCGCCAGCAGCCAAACGGGGCTGGTTTTATACACCTTC
TRBJ1-1	-	once	TRBV19	CASNNEPEQGIITFF	TGTGCCAGTAACAACGAGCCGGAACAGGGTATTATAACTTTCTTT
TRBJ1-1	TRBD1	-	TRBV18	CASSQRTGEAFF	TGTGCCAGCTCACAGCGGACAGGCGAAGCTTTCTTT
TRBJ1-2	-	-	TRBV7-9	CASSPQTEPWGYTF	TGTGCCAGCAGCCCCCAGACAGAGCCGTGGGGCTACACCTTC
TRBJ1-5	TRBD1	-	TRBV2	CASSEGRGHDQPQHF	TGTGCCAGCAGTGAAGGCAGGGGGCATGATCAGCCCCAGCATTTT
TRBJ1-6	-	-	TRBV14	CASSRTGPGENSPLHF	TGTGCCAGCAGCCGAACCGGACCGGGGGAGAATTCACCCCTCCACTTT